The 12 T cell receptor beta chains given below trace back to one sample, sequenced in a study of beta chain features in type 1 diabetes. Study-level points and caveats: People with Type 1 diabetes carried modestly yet significantly shorter TCRB CDR3s in all four CD4+ subsets.

Their cognate antigens are unknown. Isolated RNA was reverse transcribed in full, so expressed TCRB transcripts were sequenced. Assay: immunoSEQ multiplex PCR; the TCRdb copy retains only in-frame clones and omits some. Counted here are around 140,000 clones, about 13% occurring once; the ten biggest clones make up roughly 1.3%. Sequenced sample: central memory CD4+ T cells from blood. The source is a man between 18 and 29 years old with type 1 diabetes.

This chain links TRBV5-1 with TRBJ2-7; 10 positions agree with TRBD1. Germline V CDR1 and CDR2: SGHRS, YFSETQ. The CDR3 is made up of 14 amino acids. The V segment lost 3 bases and the J segment 4 bases; nucleotides outside the gene matches: 4. For the CDR3, the DNA is TGCGCCAGCAGCTCGGGGGGACAGGGGTACGAGCAGTACTTC. The encoded protein is CASSSGGQGYEQYF.

This clone was observed a few times. The chain combines TRBV4-1 with TRBJ2-1, with 9 bases identical to TRBD2. Germline trimming cut 4 bases from V and 4 bases from J; bases unmatched to any gene: 8. There are 16 residues in the CDR3. Germline V gene data show CDR1 as MGHRA and CDR2 as YSYEKL. The CDR3 coding sequence is TGCGCCAGCAGCCTCGCGGGAGGGGGGGTGTACAATGAGCAGTTCTTC. This translates into CASSLAGGGVYNEQFF.

In its sample, this clone was seen a few times. The rearrangement joins TRBV10-3 to TRBJ1-1; the D is unclear. Germline CDR1 and CDR2: ENHRY and SYGVKD. V was pared by 0 bases and J by 7 bases, with 9 bases between. This CDR3 has 13 amino acids. CDR3 in amino acids: CAISESSKVEAFF. In nucleotides, the CDR3 is TGTGCCATCAGTGAGTCGTCGAAGGTTGAAGCTTTCTTT.

Only a few counts were recorded for this clone. The V call is TRBV10-3, the J call TRBJ2-1; D remains ambiguous. V lost 4 bases to trimming and J lost 7 bases, with 11 bases between them. This CDR3 is built from 13 residues. Per the germline V gene, CDR1 is ENHRY and CDR2 is SYGVKD. CDR3 protein: CAISGEPWNEQFF. The CDR3 nucleotides are TGTGCCATCAGTGGGGAACCATGGAATGAGCAGTTCTTC.

This clone was seen once. This rearrangement joins TRBV2 to TRBJ2-1; D is perhaps TRBD1 (5 bases). The CDR3 consists of 13 residues. V was shortened by 6 bases and J by 2 bases, with 8 bases between the two germline ends. Germline V gene data show CDR1 as SNHLY and CDR2 as FYNNEI. The CDR3 spells CASRETAYNEQFF. The DNA for the CDR3 is TGTGCCAGCAGGGAGACAGCCTACAATGAGCAGTTCTTC. Based on the CDR3 plus reference TRBV2 and TRBJ2-1, the full variable domain is EPEVTQTPSHQVTQMGQEVILRCVPISNHLYFYWYRQILGQKVEFLVSFYNNEISEKSEIFDDQFSVERPDGSNFTLKIRSTKLEDSAMYFCASRETAYNEQFFGPGTRLTVL.

This clone was seen more than once but under ten times. The chain carries TRBV30 and TRBJ1-5; D uncertain. V lost 3 bases to trimming and J lost 7 bases, with 13 bases between them. Germline V lookup: CDR1 GTSNPN, CDR2 SVGIG (reference sequence). The CDR3 extends over 13 amino acids. The CDR3 DNA sequence: TGTGCCTGGAGCGCCGGCGCCAACCAGCCCCAGCATTTT. It translates to CAWSAGANQPQHF.

The chain recombines TRBV7-9 with TRBJ1-1; 7 bases map to TRBD1. The CDR3 loop spans 14 amino acids. Germline CDR1 and CDR2: SEHNR and FQNEAQ (reference sequence). With V trimmed by 4 bases and J by 0 bases, 2 bases remained unmatched. The chain's CDR3 is CASSWGQMNTEAFF. As DNA, the CDR3 is TGTGCCAGCAGCTGGGGACAGATGAACACTGAAGCTTTCTTT.

In this sample, this clone turned up a few times. The chain combines TRBV9 with TRBJ2-7; 12 bases align to TRBD1. The CDR3 length is 16 residues. Germline trimming cut 4 bases from V and 5 bases from J; bases unmatched to any gene: 10. Germline values: CDR1 SGDLS, CDR2 YYNGEE. The CDR3 sequence: CASSLPRGQGADEQYF. CDR3 coding DNA: TGTGCCAGCAGCCTCCCGAGGGGACAGGGGGCGGACGAGCAGTACTTC.

This clone was counted at least ten times. The chain uses TRBV10-3 and TRBJ2-7; 9 nucleotides align to TRBD1. Per the germline V gene, CDR1 is ENHRY and CDR2 is SYGVKD. V shed 9 bases and J 2 bases; nucleotides not matched to a gene: 14. The CDR3 covers 16 residues. CDR3 protein: CAMGTGRTSMAYEQYF. Here the CDR3 DNA reads TGTGCCATGGGGACAGGGAGAACCTCCATGGCCTACGAGCAGTACTTC.

The sample holds many counts of this clone. The gene calls are TRBV13 and TRBJ2-1; D unresolved. V was clipped by 8 bases and J by 6 bases, with 8 bases between them. CDR3 length equals 11 residues. CDR1 is PRHDT, CDR2 FYEKMQ, per germline (reference sequence). The CDR3 DNA reads TGTGCCAGCGGCAGACTCAATGAGCAGTTCTTC. The encoded protein is CASGRLNEQFF. Supplemented by reference TRBV13 and TRBJ2-1, the full variable domain reads AAGVIQSPRHLIKEKRETATLKCYPIPRHDTVYWYQQGPGQDPQFLISFYEKMQSDKGSIPDRFSAQQFSDYHSELNMSSLELGDSALYFCASGRLNEQFFGPGTRLTVL.

The chain carries TRBV6-5 and TRBJ2-7; D may correspond to TRBD1 or TRBD2 (5 bases each). Per germline, CDR1 MNHEY and CDR2 SVGAGI. This CDR3 has 14 residues. Trimming removed 0 bases from V and 6 bases from J, with 12 bases in between. The CDR3 is CASSYSPRESEQYF. CDR3 coding DNA: TGTGCCAGCAGTTACTCGCCCAGGGAGAGCGAGCAGTACTTC.

This clone was picked up a small number of times. V gene TRBV27 combines with J gene TRBJ2-3, with 10 bases that match TRBD2. With V trimmed by 5 bases and J by 4 bases, 9 bases remained unmatched. Germline assignment: CDR1 MNHEY and CDR2 SMNVEV (reference sequence). There are 16 residues in the CDR3. This CDR3 is CASSPKRGGRSDTQYF. The DNA for the CDR3 is TGTGCCAGCAGTCCCAAGCGGGGGGGCCGGTCAGATACGCAGTATTTT.